Shown below are 2 T cell receptor beta chains from a single sample sequenced in a study of response to subunit inactivated influenza vaccine. TCRdb re-called the RT-PCR reads through MiXCR, storing one row per CDR3 protein. Among about 190,000 distinct CDR3 sequences, about 15% were seen once, and the ten largest hold approximately 27%. Sequences were derived from CD8+ T cells sorted from PBMCs, sampled approximately 5 days after vaccination. These receptors all stem from a man aged 50-60 years who received an inactivated influenza vaccine.

The V call is TRBV7-8, the J call TRBJ2-3, with 13 bases lining up with TRBD2. The CDR3 consists of 16 residues. V dropped 6 bases and J dropped 6; count of bases not matched to a gene: 9. Germline assignment: CDR1 SGHVS and CDR2 FQNEAQ. In DNA form, the CDR3 reads TGTGCCAGCAGGCCAGCCGGACTAGCGGGGGTGGATACGCAGTATTTT. Encoded protein: CASRPAGLAGVDTQYF.

This clonotype came up many times. In DNA, the CDR3 is TGTGCCAGCAGCCCAAGGGACAGAAACTACGAGCAGTACTTC. Protein: CASSPRDRNYEQYF. This chain uses TRBV4-2 with TRBJ2-7; TRBD1 agrees at 7 bases. The germline CDR1 and CDR2 sequences are LGHNA and YNFKEQ. The CDR3 is made up of 14 amino acids. Unmatched junction bases numbered 6, after V lost 4 bases and J lost 3 bases.